This TCR beta chain was identified during a study of T cell repertoires in cytomegalovirus infection. About the research overall: Through public TCR beta signatures, both CMV infection and matching HLA type were indicated. Study-wide results and limits: CMV-specific TCR beta clonotypes restricted by HLA-C were the ones dominating the ex vivo response. Summed frequency of public TCR beta families distinguished CMV carriers with the relevant HLA.

This clonotype was seen ten or more times. What it binds is unknown. One entry per CDR3 protein results from TCRdb running MiXCR on the reads. The sample contains around 270,000 distinct CDR3 sequences, around 8.7% of which appear only once. Trimming shortened V by 2 bases and J by 6 bases, and 8 bases separated the two germline ends. CDR1 and CDR2 (germline): SGHTA, FQGNSA. This CDR3 is 12 amino acids long. This chain uses TRBV7-2 with TRBJ2-7, with no clear D. The sample taken for sequencing was PBMCs. This receptor was obtained from a human donor in good health (CMV status not recorded). Some clones in this sample may be carry-over from other donors' samples. DNA of the CDR3: TGTGCCAGCAGCTTACCTACGGGCGAGCAGTACTTC. It is translated as CASSLPTGEQYF.